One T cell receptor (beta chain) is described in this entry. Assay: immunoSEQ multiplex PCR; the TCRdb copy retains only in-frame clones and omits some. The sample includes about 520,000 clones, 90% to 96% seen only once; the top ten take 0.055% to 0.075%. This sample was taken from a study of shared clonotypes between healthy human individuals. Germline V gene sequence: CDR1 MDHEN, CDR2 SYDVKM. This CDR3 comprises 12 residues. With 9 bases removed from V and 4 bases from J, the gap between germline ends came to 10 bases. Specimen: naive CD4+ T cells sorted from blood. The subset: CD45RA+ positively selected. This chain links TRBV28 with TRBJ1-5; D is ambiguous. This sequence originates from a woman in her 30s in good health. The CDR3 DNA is TGTGCCAGTAGGGATCCTAATCAGCCCCAGCATTTT. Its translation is CASRDPNQPQHF. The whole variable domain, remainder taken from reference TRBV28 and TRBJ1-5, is DVKVTQSSRYLVKRTGEKVFLECVQDMDHENMFWYRQDPGLGLRLIYFSYDVKMKEKGDIPEGYSVSREKKERFSLILESASTNQTSMYLCASRDPNQPQHFGDGTRLSIL.